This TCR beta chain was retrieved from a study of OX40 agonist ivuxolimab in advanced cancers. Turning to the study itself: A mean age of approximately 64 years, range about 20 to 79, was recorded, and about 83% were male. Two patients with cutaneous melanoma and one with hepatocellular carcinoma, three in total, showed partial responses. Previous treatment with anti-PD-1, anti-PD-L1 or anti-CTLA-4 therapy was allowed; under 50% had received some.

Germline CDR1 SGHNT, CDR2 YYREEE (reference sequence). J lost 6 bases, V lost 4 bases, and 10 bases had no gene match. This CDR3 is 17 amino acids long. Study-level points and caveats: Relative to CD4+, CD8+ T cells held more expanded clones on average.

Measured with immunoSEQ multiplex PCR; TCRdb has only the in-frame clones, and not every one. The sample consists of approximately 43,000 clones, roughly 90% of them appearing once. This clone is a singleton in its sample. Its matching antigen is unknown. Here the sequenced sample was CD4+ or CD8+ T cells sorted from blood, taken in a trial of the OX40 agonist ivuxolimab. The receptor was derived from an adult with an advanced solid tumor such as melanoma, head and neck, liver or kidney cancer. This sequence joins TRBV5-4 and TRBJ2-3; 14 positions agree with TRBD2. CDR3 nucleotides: TGTGCCAGCAGCCCCGGACTAGCGGGGGGCCTCCAGGATACGCAGTATTTT. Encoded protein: CASSPGLAGGLQDTQYF.